This T cell receptor beta chain comes out of a study of CD8+ T cells in alopecia areata. About the research overall: For 6 to 18 months, tofacitinib was taken, and 6 months off drug followed.

Peripheral blood and lesional scalp punch biopsies came from alopecia areata patients. Researchers picked out CD4+ and CD8+ T cells from PBMCs by sorting. With respect to this clone: Its antigen is unknown.

CDR1 is SQVTM, CDR2 ANQGSEA, per germline. V was trimmed by 4 bases and J by 0 bases, leaving 6 bases between them. The CDR3 is 12 residues long. Once RNA had been extracted, it was reverse transcribed into cDNA to act as the sequencing template. Here immunoSEQ multiplex PCR was the method, and the copy in TCRdb shows in-frame clones only, minus some. Of 150,000 to 200,000 clones listed, almost 65% are singletons. Study results and caveats: Across lesional scalp, and particularly alopecia totalis/universalis, clonality surpassed that of normal scalp.

The input for sequencing was CD4+ T cells sorted from blood, taken at week 0. This sequence was found in a human donor with alopecia areata. The rearrangement uses TRBV29-1 and TRBJ1-1; D not resolved. The chain's CDR3 is CSVAWVNTEAFF. CDR3 DNA: TGCAGCGTTGCATGGGTGAACACTGAAGCTTTCTTT.